A selection of T cell receptor beta chains follows, all from one sample in a study of T-cell memory formation after mild COVID-19. TCRdb analysed the 5' RACE reads with MiXCR anew, one entry per CDR3 protein. The profile shows fewer than 350,000 distinct CDR3 sequences, approximately 15% of them singletons. The source material was PBMCs or a T cell subset sorted from them (not recorded which). The receptors come from a man in his late teens or twenties who had mild COVID-19 (a few samples of this study predate the infection). Cell type and time point are not known. CDR3s leave out the opening cysteine and the closing phenylalanine or tryptophan. The order of the fields is clone size, V gene, J gene, CDR3 protein. Size tells how often a clone was seen (once, few, many) or the class of an expanded clone, and some rows leave it out.

abundance: .
v_gene: TRBV5-1
j_gene: TRBJ1-6
CDR3aa: ASSLTGAPRISPLH

abundance: few
v_gene: TRBV7-4
j_gene: TRBJ2-7
CDR3aa: ASSRSRAPYEQY

abundance: .
v_gene: TRBV9
j_gene: TRBJ2-6
CDR3aa: ASSVAATGTSGANVLT

abundance: many
v_gene: TRBV12-3/TRBV12-4
j_gene: TRBJ2-6
CDR3aa: ASSLFNPGANVLT

abundance: .
v_gene: TRBV7-9
j_gene: TRBJ1-6
CDR3aa: ASSSAGADNSPLH

abundance: many
v_gene: TRBV7-8
j_gene: TRBJ2-3
CDR3aa: ASSWNRGDTDTQY

abundance: few
v_gene: TRBV6-2/TRBV6-3
j_gene: TRBJ2-1
CDR3aa: ASIPDRGGEDEQF

abundance: .
v_gene: TRBV2
j_gene: TRBJ2-2
CDR3aa: ASSVPLGGGTGELF

abundance: .
v_gene: TRBV6-5
j_gene: TRBJ2-7
CDR3aa: ASSYYQTREQY

abundance: .
v_gene: TRBV4-1
j_gene: TRBJ1-2
CDR3aa: ASSQEWSGGSGYT

abundance: .
v_gene: TRBV11-2
j_gene: TRBJ2-7
CDR3aa: ASSLEGQTYEQY

abundance: .
v_gene: TRBV3-1
j_gene: TRBJ1-6
CDR3aa: ASSQEWTVRGTLH

abundance: few
v_gene: TRBV9
j_gene: TRBJ2-3
CDR3aa: ASSVDLGGGPDTQY

abundance: once
v_gene: TRBV6-1
j_gene: TRBJ2-7
CDR3aa: ASSAVVVYEQY

abundance: .
v_gene: TRBV4-2
j_gene: TRBJ1-3
CDR3aa: ASSQARGTAGNTIY

abundance: many
v_gene: TRBV5-1
j_gene: TRBJ2-3
CDR3aa: ASSLAVTDTQY

abundance: few
v_gene: TRBV5-1
j_gene: TRBJ2-3
CDR3aa: ASSSALVSSTDTQY

abundance: few
v_gene: TRBV5-6
j_gene: TRBJ2-7
CDR3aa: ASSLDPNPYEQY

abundance: few
v_gene: TRBV19
j_gene: TRBJ2-1
CDR3aa: ASTRYSSSYNEQF

abundance: .
v_gene: TRBV6-2/TRBV6-3
j_gene: TRBJ1-6
CDR3aa: ASRLRQGSAYNSPLH

abundance: few
v_gene: TRBV7-3
j_gene: TRBJ2-5
CDR3aa: ASSLTGFGETQY

abundance: .
v_gene: TRBV4-1
j_gene: TRBJ1-4
CDR3aa: ASSHGQDEKLF

abundance: .
v_gene: TRBV20-1
j_gene: TRBJ2-3
CDR3aa: SAQGWGGTDTQY

abundance: few
v_gene: TRBV25-1
j_gene: TRBJ1-5
CDR3aa: ASSHSANQPQH

abundance: .
v_gene: TRBV5-4
j_gene: TRBJ2-1
CDR3aa: ASSLRGGGEQF

abundance: .
v_gene: TRBV6-6
j_gene: TRBJ2-1
CDR3aa: ASSYPGEPEQF

abundance: many
v_gene: TRBV7-2
j_gene: TRBJ2-3
CDR3aa: ASSPSGGAVRTDTQY

abundance: .
v_gene: TRBV7-9
j_gene: TRBJ2-3
CDR3aa: ASSLLTADTQY

abundance: many
v_gene: TRBV12-3/TRBV12-4
j_gene: TRBJ2-7
CDR3aa: ASSSHQTATYEQY

abundance: .
v_gene: TRBV27
j_gene: TRBJ2-5
CDR3aa: ASSPAYRGLRETQY

abundance: .
v_gene: TRBV18
j_gene: TRBJ1-2
CDR3aa: ASSPPFGEVGGYT

abundance: .
v_gene: TRBV5-6
j_gene: TRBJ2-1
CDR3aa: ASILRTVDNEQF

abundance: .
v_gene: TRBV19
j_gene: TRBJ2-7
CDR3aa: ASSTSGSPYEQY

abundance: .
v_gene: TRBV20-1
j_gene: TRBJ2-6
CDR3aa: SARDRRAGASVLT

abundance: .
v_gene: TRBV6-6
j_gene: TRBJ2-2
CDR3aa: ASSPPPGPPTGELF

abundance: .
v_gene: TRBV7-9
j_gene: TRBJ2-1
CDR3aa: ASSLWVPEQF

abundance: few
v_gene: TRBV5-1
j_gene: TRBJ1-5
CDR3aa: ASSLEGYSNQPQH

abundance: .
v_gene: TRBV7-9
j_gene: TRBJ1-1
CDR3aa: ASSTRQGPNTEAF

abundance: .
v_gene: TRBV20-1
j_gene: TRBJ2-2
CDR3aa: SASGNTGELF

abundance: few
v_gene: TRBV4-2
j_gene: TRBJ2-1
CDR3aa: ASSQVHDYNEQF

abundance: many
v_gene: TRBV7-9
j_gene: TRBJ1-2
CDR3aa: ASSLDTGTPYGYT

abundance: .
v_gene: TRBV20-1
j_gene: TRBJ2-7
CDR3aa: SASVRLASYEQY

abundance: .
v_gene: TRBV5-1
j_gene: TRBJ2-1
CDR3aa: ASSRGIAGYNEQF

abundance: few
v_gene: TRBV24-1
j_gene: TRBJ1-6
CDR3aa: ATSALDSEASPLH

abundance: .
v_gene: TRBV5-8
j_gene: TRBJ1-1
CDR3aa: ASSLTGTGVYDTEAF

abundance: .
v_gene: TRBV7-9
j_gene: TRBJ2-5
CDR3aa: ASSLFTGPQETQY

abundance: many
v_gene: TRBV7-6
j_gene: TRBJ2-2
CDR3aa: ASSLGDTGELF

abundance: many
v_gene: TRBV10-3
j_gene: TRBJ1-2
CDR3aa: ATHRGYYGYT

abundance: few
v_gene: TRBV15
j_gene: TRBJ2-7
CDR3aa: ATSRDLITYEQY

abundance: .
v_gene: TRBV4-1
j_gene: TRBJ2-3
CDR3aa: ASSQFSGGAPDTQY

abundance: few
v_gene: TRBV12-3/TRBV12-4
j_gene: TRBJ1-4
CDR3aa: ASSFGTGGPKLF

abundance: few
v_gene: TRBV7-8
j_gene: TRBJ1-6
CDR3aa: ASSLAPGEESSYNSPLH

abundance: many
v_gene: TRBV20-1
j_gene: TRBJ2-3
CDR3aa: SAGGDRPSTDTQY

abundance: many
v_gene: TRBV29-1
j_gene: TRBJ1-5
CDR3aa: SVEEPNQPQH

abundance: many
v_gene: TRBV12-3/TRBV12-4
j_gene: TRBJ2-6
CDR3aa: ASSLMWGPLPVLT

abundance: few
v_gene: TRBV10-3
j_gene: TRBJ1-1
CDR3aa: AISDRGGEAF

abundance: .
v_gene: TRBV20-1
j_gene: TRBJ2-1
CDR3aa: SASDYNEQF

abundance: few
v_gene: TRBV20-1
j_gene: TRBJ2-7
CDR3aa: SASQPDGSSYEQY

abundance: .
v_gene: TRBV3-1
j_gene: TRBJ2-7
CDR3aa: ASSQDQLAVYEQY